Following are 29 T cell receptor beta chains from one sample sequenced in a study of shared clonotypes between healthy human individuals. Sequencing was performed with immunoSEQ multiplex PCR; in TCRdb, only in-frame clones are kept and a portion is missing. The sample lists around 1.4 million clones, around 98.5% occurring once. The sample consisted of naive CD4+ T cells sorted from blood. Subset defined: CD45RA+ positively selected. The receptors shown here come from a man aged 30 to 39 in good health.

The sample holds one count of this clone. V usage is TRBV28 and J usage is TRBJ2-5, with unresolved D. The CDR3 runs to 13 residues. Germline CDR1 is MDHEN and CDR2 is SYDVKM. Trimming pared 2 bases from V and 13 bases from J, leaving 17 bases between. The DNA for the CDR3 is TGTGCCAGCAGTTTAGGCCCCCTAATGGCAGTGTACTTC. This codes for CASSLGPLMAVYF.

This rearrangement joins TRBV28 to TRBJ2-1, with 9 bases matching TRBD2. Germline V gives CDR1 MDHEN, CDR2 SYDVKM. Unmatched junction bases numbered 6, after V lost 2 bases and J lost 4 bases. The length of the CDR3 is 16 residues. The CDR3 region is CASSLIAGVVYNEQFF. CDR3 bases: TGTGCCAGCAGTTTAATAGCGGGAGTGGTGTACAATGAGCAGTTCTTC.

V and J are TRBV18 and TRBJ2-6; D is unclear. CDR1 and CDR2 from the germline V gene are KGHSH and LQKENI. CDR3 length equals 17 residues. Trimming shortened V by 1 base and J by 0 bases, and 10 bases separated the two germline ends. CDR3 protein: CASSPRPLFSGANVLTF. CDR3 nucleotide sequence: TGTGCCAGCTCACCACGACCGCTATTCTCTGGGGCCAACGTCCTGACTTTC.

The chain couples TRBV29-1 to TRBJ2-6, with no clear D. The CDR3 contains 13 residues. V dropped 7 bases and J dropped 0 bases, with 7 bases sitting between them. CDR1 SQVTM and CDR2 ANQGSEA come from the germline V gene. CDR3 amino acids: CSGRISGANVLTF. The CDR3 DNA sequence: TGCAGCGGCAGGATCTCTGGGGCCAACGTCCTGACTTTC.

CDR3 in DNA: TGTGCCAGCAGTGACGACGGCGGGCGAGGCAATGAGCAGTTCTTC. Translated, it gives CASSDDGGRGNEQFF. This sequence joins TRBV2 and TRBJ2-1, with a weak D call TRBD2 (5 bases). Trimming stripped 3 bases from V and 6 bases from J, with 15 bases between. The CDR3 length is 15 residues. Germline CDR1 and CDR2: SNHLY and FYNNEI.

The chain uses TRBV27 and TRBJ2-2, with 11 nucleotides matching TRBD2. CDR1 MNHEY and CDR2 SMNVEV come from the germline V gene (reference sequence). The J segment lost 2 bases and the V segment lost 6 bases, leaving 8 bases of the junction unmatched. The CDR3 sequence is 17 residues long. The CDR3, as DNA: TGTGCCAGCAGACGCACTAGCGGGAGAGCAAACACCGGGGAGCTGTTTTTT. Translation: CASRRTSGRANTGELFF.

V is TRBV9 and J is TRBJ2-1; D possibly corresponds to TRBD2 (6 bases). CDR3 length: 17 residues. CDR1 and CDR2 from the germline V gene are SGDLS and YYNGEE. V lost 4 bases to trimming and J lost 5 bases, with 22 bases between them. The CDR3: CASSPHGLLSSDNEQFF. In DNA form, the CDR3 reads TGTGCCAGCAGCCCGCACGGACTACTCTCCTCGGACAATGAGCAGTTCTTC.

The chain couples TRBV19 to TRBJ1-5; D not certain. Germline V gene sequence: CDR1 LNHDA, CDR2 SQIVND (reference sequence). CDR3 size: 15 residues. Deletions cut 0 bases from V and 4 bases from J, with 10 bases between. CDR3 residues: CASSIEGLGNQPQHF. The DNA for the CDR3 is TGTGCCAGTAGTATAGAAGGTTTAGGTAATCAGCCCCAGCATTTT.

This rearrangement joins TRBV10-3 to TRBJ1-2, with D possibly matching TRBD1 (6 bases). V was clipped by 0 bases and J by 7 bases, with 15 bases between them. CDR3 length equals 15 residues. Germline lookup yields CDR1 ENHRY and CDR2 SYGVKD. The CDR3 bases are TGTGCCATCAGTGAGTCGATAGCCAGGGGAAGTGGCTACACCTTC. Translating it yields CAISESIARGSGYTF.

J is TRBJ2-1 and V is TRBV5-1; the D is unclear. The CDR3 length is 15 residues. The V gene's germline CDR1 is SGHRS and CDR2 YFSETQ. Trimming cost V 1 base and J 8 bases, with 16 bases left between them. The CDR3 DNA follows: TGCGCCAGCAGCTTGAGTTATCCAGGAATGGATGAGCAGTTCTTC. This encodes CASSLSYPGMDEQFF.

This chain links TRBV6-1 with TRBJ1-1; no clear D gene. From germline, CDR1 is MNHNS and CDR2 SASEGT. The CDR3 is 14 residues long. Trimming pared 6 bases from V and 6 bases from J, leaving 17 bases between. DNA for the CDR3: TGTGCCAGCAGCGGGAATTCACAGAAGGCTGAAGCTTTCTTT. Its protein product is CASSGNSQKAEAFF.

This rearrangement joins TRBV14 to TRBJ2-7; D is undetermined. Germline CDR1 reads SGHDN; CDR2 reads FVKESK. The CDR3 contains 14 residues. With 2 bases removed from V and 7 bases from J, the gap between germline ends came to 15 bases. Here the CDR3 DNA reads TGTGCCAGCAGCCAATATAACCGAAAAAGAGAGCAGTACTTC. Protein: CASSQYNRKREQYF. The complete variable domain, with remaining parts taken from reference TRBV14 and TRBJ2-7, reads EAGVTQFPSHSVIEKGQTVTLRCDPISGHDNLYWYRRVMGKEIKFLLHFVKESKQDESGMPNNRFLAERTGGTYSTLKVQPAELEDSGVYFCASSQYNRKREQYFGPGTRLTVT.

The V call is TRBV28, the J call TRBJ2-2; TRBD1 or TRBD2 may be the D gene (5 bases each). This CDR3 region has 16 residues. V shed 8 bases and J shed 1 base, with 17 bases lying between them. The V gene's germline CDR1 is MDHEN and CDR2 SYDVKM. The CDR3 sequence is CASSAPGRLNTGELFF. Written as DNA, the CDR3 is TGTGCCAGCTCGGCACCGGGACGACTGAACACCGGGGAGCTGTTTTTT.

V and J are TRBV5-1 and TRBJ1-3; D call uncertain. The V gene's germline CDR1 is SGHRS and CDR2 YFSETQ. Trimming cost V 8 bases and J 2 bases, with 14 bases left between them. The CDR3 is 14 residues long. CDR3 bases: TGCGCCAGTTGCGAACGGATCCCTGGAAACACCATATATTTT. Translated: CASCERIPGNTIYF.

The V gene is TRBV6-1, the J gene TRBJ2-5; 9 bases map to TRBD1. V shed 7 bases, J shed 4 bases, and the junction held 13 bases outside the gene matches. The germline V gene encodes CDR1 MNHNS and CDR2 SASEGT. The CDR3 runs 16 residues. CDR3 bases: TGTGCCAGCACCGAAGCGCGGGCGGGACAGGGAGAGACCCAGTACTTC. It is translated as CASTEARAGQGETQYF.

The V call is TRBV5-6, the J call TRBJ2-3, with D uncertain. The germline V and J ends were trimmed by 4 bases and 6 bases, with 24 bases remaining between them. The germline V gene encodes CDR1 SGHDT and CDR2 YYEEEE. The CDR3 totals 17 residues. DNA of the CDR3: TGTGCCAGCAGCAGCGTCTCCGGCAAGCGTCTGGCCGATACGCAGTATTTT. This codes for CASSSVSGKRLADTQYF.

The chain has TRBV19 and TRBJ2-3; 12 bases are shared with TRBD2. CDR1 is LNHDA, CDR2 SQIVND, per germline (reference sequence). With V trimmed by 1 base and J by 4 bases, 0 bases remained unmatched. The CDR3 runs 15 residues. The CDR3 coding sequence is TGTGCCAGTAGTATAGCTAGCGGGAGGGCAGATACGCAGTATTTT. Translated, it gives CASSIASGRADTQYF.

The V and J genes are TRBV5-1 and TRBJ2-2; a weak D match, TRBD1 (6 bases). The CDR3 is 15 residues long. CDR1 and CDR2 (germline): SGHRS, YFSETQ. Trimming removed 4 bases at V and 6 bases at J, with 16 bases between. CDR3 region: CASSPGTPESGELFF. The DNA of the CDR3 is TGCGCCAGCAGCCCCGGGACACCGGAGTCCGGGGAGCTGTTTTTT. Drawing the rest from reference TRBV5-1 and TRBJ2-2, the complete variable domain is KAGVTQTPRYLIKTRGQQVTLSCSPISGHRSVSWYQQTPGQGLQFLFEYFSETQRNKGNFPGRFSGRQFSNSRSEMNVSTLELGDSALYLCASSPGTPESGELFFGEGSRLTVL.

The chain links TRBV6-5 to TRBJ1-5; D unclear. This CDR3 spans 13 amino acids. Trimming removed 8 bases from V and 9 bases from J, with 17 bases in between. Looked up from germline, CDR1 is MNHEY and CDR2 is SVGAGI. CDR3 DNA sequence: TGTGCCAGCGGGTGGCTCGCCCGGGGGCCCCAGCATTTT. Its protein is CASGWLARGPQHF.

The chain joins TRBV5-6 to TRBJ2-4, with TRBD1 identical over 8 bases. V lost 4 bases and J lost 5; bases outside the gene matches: 8. This CDR3 is 15 amino acids long. Germline-derived CDR1 and CDR2 are SGHDT and YYEEEE. The CDR3 reads CASSPDRVRQNIQYF. CDR3 coding DNA: TGTGCCAGCAGCCCGGACAGGGTGCGCCAAAACATTCAGTACTTC.

The chain combines TRBV11-3 with TRBJ2-1; 8 bases map to TRBD1. Germline V gene lookup returns CDR1 SGHNT and CDR2 YENEEA. J was trimmed by 6 bases and V by 8 bases; bases with no gene match: 6. CDR3 length: 13 residues. The CDR3 here is CASEGTGSNEQFF. The DNA for the CDR3 is TGTGCCAGCGAAGGGACAGGTAGCAATGAGCAGTTCTTC.

J is TRBJ2-3 and V is TRBV5-1; 12 bases line up with TRBD2. CDR1 and CDR2 (germline): SGHRS, YFSETQ. Trimming cost V 4 bases and J 5 bases; bases outside gene matches: 8. CDR3 length: 16 amino acids. For the CDR3, the DNA is TGCGCCAGCAGCCCAGGACTAGCGGGATCGGGAGATACGCAGTATTTT. Its protein product is CASSPGLAGSGDTQYF.

The genes are TRBV5-4 and TRBJ2-1, with 15 bases that match TRBD2. After removal of 0 bases from V and 3 bases from J, the junction contained 1 base not matched to a gene. Germline V lookup: CDR1 SGHNT, CDR2 YYREEE (reference sequence). CDR3 size: 17 residues. The CDR3 bases are TGTGCCAGCAGCTTGGGGACTAGCGGGAGGGGCTACAATGAGCAGTTCTTC. Amino acids: CASSLGTSGRGYNEQFF.

The rearrangement uses TRBV7-8 and TRBJ2-7; perhaps TRBD2 as D (7 bases). This CDR3 comprises 14 residues. Trimming removed 4 bases from V and 7 bases from J, with 17 bases in between. The V gene's germline CDR1 is SGHVS and CDR2 FQNEAQ. Here the CDR3 reads CASSWGGGPREQYF. The CDR3 bases are TGTGCCAGCAGCTGGGGCGGGGGCCCTAGGGAGCAGTACTTC.

The chain has TRBV6-5 and TRBJ1-2; TRBD1 agrees at 7 bases. The CDR3 is 15 residues long. The V segment lost 0 bases and the J segment 6 bases; nucleotides outside the gene matches: 7. Germline V gives CDR1 MNHEY, CDR2 SVGAGI. The CDR3 loop reads CASSYSITGDHGYTF. The CDR3 DNA reads TGTGCCAGCAGTTACTCGATCACAGGGGACCATGGCTACACCTTC.

V gene TRBV5-6 combines with J gene TRBJ2-2; maybe TRBD2 (7 bases). CDR1 SGHDT and CDR2 YYEEEE come from the germline V gene. The CDR3 has 19 amino acids. The V end lost 4 bases, the J end lost 5 bases, and 27 bases lay between the germline ends. CDR3 region: CASSRPVGSQGRGTGELFF. CDR3 DNA: TGTGCCAGCAGCCGTCCGGTCGGATCGCAGGGGAGGGGTACCGGGGAGCTGTTTTTT.

The chain couples TRBV29-1 to TRBJ1-3; D not certain. The germline V gene has CDR1 SQVTM and CDR2 ANQGSEA. This CDR3 comprises 14 residues. The V and J ends lost 0 bases and 4 bases respectively, with 10 bases between them. The CDR3 region is CSVEDQMEGNTIYF. CDR3 bases: TGCAGCGTTGAAGATCAGATGGAAGGAAACACCATATATTTT. The whole variable domain, remainder taken from reference TRBV29-1 and TRBJ1-3, is SAVISQKPSRDICQRGTSLTIQCQVDSQVTMMFWYRQQPGQSLTLIATANQGSEATYESGFVIDKFPISRPNLTFSTLTVSNMSPEDSSIYLCSVEDQMEGNTIYFGEGSWLTVV.

The chain recombines TRBV11-2 with TRBJ2-7; 10 bases agree with TRBD2. The germline V gene encodes CDR1 SGHAT and CDR2 FQNNGV. This CDR3 is built from 15 residues. V lost 3 bases to trimming and J lost 6 bases; unmatched junction nucleotides: 8. The CDR3 DNA sequence: TGTGCCAGCAGCTTCCCGGGACTAGCGCCTGTCGAGCAGTACTTC. Encoded protein: CASSFPGLAPVEQYF.

The rearrangement joins TRBV7-2 to TRBJ2-3; weak D call: TRBD1 (6 bases). Germline loops: CDR1 SGHTA, CDR2 FQGNSA. The CDR3 covers 15 residues. Trimming shortened V by 3 bases and J by 5 bases, and 15 bases separated the two germline ends. CDR3 bases: TGTGCCAGCAGCTTCCTCGGTACCAGGGGAGATACGCAGTATTTT. Protein product: CASSFLGTRGDTQYF.